Described below is a single T cell receptor (beta chain) sequence and its context. V was cut by 9 bases and J by 7 bases, with 12 bases left in between. In germline, CDR1 is LNHDA, CDR2 SQIVND (reference sequence). The CDR3 has 12 residues. This sample was included in a study of blood T cell repertoires in COVID-19. TCRdb's copy holds only in-frame clones and misses some; the assay was immunoSEQ multiplex PCR. The table shows roughly 100,000 clones, with around 90% occurring only once. The sequence was obtained from a man between 18 and 35 years old with acute or convalescent COVID-19. The sequenced material came from peripheral blood. This chain joins TRBV19 and TRBJ1-4; tentative D call: TRBD1 (5 bases). The DNA for the CDR3 is TGTGCCAGCAAGAGACAGAGTGAAAAACTGTTTTTT. It codes for CASKRQSEKLFF.